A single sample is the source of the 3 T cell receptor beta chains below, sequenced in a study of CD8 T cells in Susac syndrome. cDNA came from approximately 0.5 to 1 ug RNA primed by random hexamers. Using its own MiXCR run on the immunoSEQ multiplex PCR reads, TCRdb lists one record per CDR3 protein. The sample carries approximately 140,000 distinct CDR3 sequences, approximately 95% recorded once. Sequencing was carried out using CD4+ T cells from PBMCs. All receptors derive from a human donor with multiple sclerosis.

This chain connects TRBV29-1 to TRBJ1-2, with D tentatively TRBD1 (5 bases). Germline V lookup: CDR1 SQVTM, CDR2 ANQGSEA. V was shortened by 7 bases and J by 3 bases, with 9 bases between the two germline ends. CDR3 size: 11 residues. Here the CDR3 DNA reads TGCAGCGCCAGGGTAGACTATGGCTACACCTTC. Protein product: CSARVDYGYTF. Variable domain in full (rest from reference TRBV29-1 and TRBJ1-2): SAVISQKPSRDICQRGTSLTIQCQVDSQVTMMFWYRQQPGQSLTLIATANQGSEATYESGFVIDKFPISRPNLTFSTLTVSNMSPEDSSIYLCSARVDYGYTFGSGTRLTVV.

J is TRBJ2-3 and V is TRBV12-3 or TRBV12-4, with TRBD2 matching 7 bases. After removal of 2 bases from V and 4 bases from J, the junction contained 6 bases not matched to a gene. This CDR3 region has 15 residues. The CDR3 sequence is CASSLMAAGADTQYF. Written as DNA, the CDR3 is TGTGCCAGCAGTTTAATGGCTGCGGGAGCAGATACGCAGTATTTT.

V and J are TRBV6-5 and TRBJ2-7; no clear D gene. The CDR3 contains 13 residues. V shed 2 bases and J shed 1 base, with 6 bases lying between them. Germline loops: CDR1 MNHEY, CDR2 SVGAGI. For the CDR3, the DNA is TGTGCCAGCAGTTACGGGCCGTCCTACGAGCAGTACTTC. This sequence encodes CASSYGPSYEQYF.